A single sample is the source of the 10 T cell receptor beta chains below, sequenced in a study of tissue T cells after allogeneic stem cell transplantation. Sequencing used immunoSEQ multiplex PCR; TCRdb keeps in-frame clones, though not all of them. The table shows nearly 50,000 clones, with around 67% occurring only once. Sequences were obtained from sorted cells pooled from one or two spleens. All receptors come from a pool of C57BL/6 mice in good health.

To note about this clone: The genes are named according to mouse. CDR3 bases read: TGTGCCAGCAGTAACTATTCCTATAATTCGCCCCTCTAC. This translates into CASSNYSYNSPLY. The whole CDR3 region reads CASSNYSYNSPLYF. This chain joins TRBV24 and TRBJ1-6; D gene ambiguous. The read gets to within 1 residue of the CDR3 end, and the germline J gene fills in the rest. TRBJ1-6 is annotated as an ORF whose role is uncertain. The germline V and J ends were trimmed by 5 bases and 0 bases, with 5 bases remaining between them. Germline assignment: CDR1 KGHTA and CDR2 FRNEEI. CDR3 length equals 14 residues.

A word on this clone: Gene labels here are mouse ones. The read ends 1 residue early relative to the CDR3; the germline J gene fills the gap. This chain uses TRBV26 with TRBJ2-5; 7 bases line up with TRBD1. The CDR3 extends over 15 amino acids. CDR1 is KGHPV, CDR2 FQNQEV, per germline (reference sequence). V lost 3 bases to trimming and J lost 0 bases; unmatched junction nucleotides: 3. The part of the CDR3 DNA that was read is TGTGCCAGCAGTCTTGACAGGGTTAACCAAGACACCCAGTAC. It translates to CASSLDRVNQDTQY. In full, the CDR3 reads CASSLDRVNQDTQYF.

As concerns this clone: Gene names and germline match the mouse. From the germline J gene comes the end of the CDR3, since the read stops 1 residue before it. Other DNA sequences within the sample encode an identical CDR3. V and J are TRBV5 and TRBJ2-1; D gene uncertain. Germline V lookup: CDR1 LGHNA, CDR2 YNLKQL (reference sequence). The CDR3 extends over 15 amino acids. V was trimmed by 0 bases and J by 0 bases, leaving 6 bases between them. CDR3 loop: CASSQDPGNYAEQFF. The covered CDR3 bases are TGTGCCAGCAGCCAAGATCCAGGTAACTATGCTGAGCAGTTC.

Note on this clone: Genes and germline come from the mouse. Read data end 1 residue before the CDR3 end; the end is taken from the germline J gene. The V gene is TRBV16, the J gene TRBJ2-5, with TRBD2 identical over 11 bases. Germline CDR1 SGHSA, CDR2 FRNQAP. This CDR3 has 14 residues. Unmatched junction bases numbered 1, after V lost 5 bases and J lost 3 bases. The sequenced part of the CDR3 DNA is TGTGCAAGCAGCCGGGACTGGGGGCAAGACACCCAGTAC. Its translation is CASSRDWGQDTQY. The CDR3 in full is CASSRDWGQDTQYF. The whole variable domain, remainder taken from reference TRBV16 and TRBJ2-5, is NAGVIQTPRHKVTGKGQEATLWCEPISGHSAVFWYRQTIVQGLEFLTYFRNQAPIDDSGMPKERFSAQMPNQSHSTLKIQSTQPQDSAVYLCASSRDWGQDTQYFGPGTRLLVL.

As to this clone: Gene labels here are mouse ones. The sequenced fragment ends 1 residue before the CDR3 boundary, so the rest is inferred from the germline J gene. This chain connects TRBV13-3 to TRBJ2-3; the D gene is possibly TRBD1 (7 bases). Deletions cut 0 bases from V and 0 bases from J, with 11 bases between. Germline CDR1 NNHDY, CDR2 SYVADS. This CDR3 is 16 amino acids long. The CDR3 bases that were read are TGTGCCAGCAGTGATGTAGCAGGGGGGAGTGCAGAAACGCTGTAT. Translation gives CASSDVAGGSAETLY. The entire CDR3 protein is CASSDVAGGSAETLYF.

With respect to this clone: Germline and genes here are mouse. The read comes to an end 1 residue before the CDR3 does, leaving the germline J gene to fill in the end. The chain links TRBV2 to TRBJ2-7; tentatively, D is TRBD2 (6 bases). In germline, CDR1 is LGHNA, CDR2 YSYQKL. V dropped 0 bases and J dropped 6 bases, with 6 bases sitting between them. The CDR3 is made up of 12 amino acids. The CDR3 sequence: CASSQDWGEQYF. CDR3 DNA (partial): TGTGCCAGCAGCCAAGACTGGGGTGAACAGTAC.

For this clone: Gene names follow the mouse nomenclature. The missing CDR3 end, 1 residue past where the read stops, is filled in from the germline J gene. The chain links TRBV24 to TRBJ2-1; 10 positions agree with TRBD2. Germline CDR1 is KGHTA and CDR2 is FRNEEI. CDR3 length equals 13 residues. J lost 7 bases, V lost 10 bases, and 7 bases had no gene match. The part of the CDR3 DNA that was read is TGTGCCACAGACTGGGGGGTGGGGGCTGAGCAGTTC. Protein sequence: CATDWGVGAEQF. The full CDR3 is CATDWGVGAEQFF.

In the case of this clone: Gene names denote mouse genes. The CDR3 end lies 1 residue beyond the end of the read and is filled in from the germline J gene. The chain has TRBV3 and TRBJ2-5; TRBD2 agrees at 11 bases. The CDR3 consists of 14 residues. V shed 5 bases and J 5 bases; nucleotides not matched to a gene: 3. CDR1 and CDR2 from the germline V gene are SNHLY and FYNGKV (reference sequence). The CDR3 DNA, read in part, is TGTGCCAGCAGCCCCGACTGGGGGGGAGACACCCAGTAC. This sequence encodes CASSPDWGGDTQY. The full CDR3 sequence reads CASSPDWGGDTQYF.

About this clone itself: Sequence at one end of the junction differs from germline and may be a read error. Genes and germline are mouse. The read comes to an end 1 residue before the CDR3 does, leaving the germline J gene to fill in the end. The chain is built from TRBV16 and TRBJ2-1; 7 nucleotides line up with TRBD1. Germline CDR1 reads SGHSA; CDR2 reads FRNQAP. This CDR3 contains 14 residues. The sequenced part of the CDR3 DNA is TGTGCAAGCAGCTTAGTGGGACAGTATGCTGGGCAGTTC. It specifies CASSLVGQYAGQF. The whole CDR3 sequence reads CASSLVGQYAGQFF.

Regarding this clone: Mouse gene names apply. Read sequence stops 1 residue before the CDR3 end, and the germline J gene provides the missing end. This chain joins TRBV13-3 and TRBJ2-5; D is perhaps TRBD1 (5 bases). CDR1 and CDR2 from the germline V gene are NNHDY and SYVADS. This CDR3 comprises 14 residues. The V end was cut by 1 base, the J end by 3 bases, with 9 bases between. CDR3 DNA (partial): TGTGCCAGCAGTGATCGTGGACAACAAGACACCCAGTAC. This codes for CASSDRGQQDTQY. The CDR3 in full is CASSDRGQQDTQYF.